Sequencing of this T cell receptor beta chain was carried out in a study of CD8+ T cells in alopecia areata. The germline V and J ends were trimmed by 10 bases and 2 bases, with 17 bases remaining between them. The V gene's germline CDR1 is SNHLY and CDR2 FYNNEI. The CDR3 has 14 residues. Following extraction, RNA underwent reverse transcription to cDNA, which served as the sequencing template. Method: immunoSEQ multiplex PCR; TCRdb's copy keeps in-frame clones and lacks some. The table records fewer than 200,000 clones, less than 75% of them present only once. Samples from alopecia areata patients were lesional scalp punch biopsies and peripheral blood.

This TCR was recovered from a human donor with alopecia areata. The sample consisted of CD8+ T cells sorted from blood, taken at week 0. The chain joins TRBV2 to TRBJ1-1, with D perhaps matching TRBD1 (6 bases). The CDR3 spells CANQADSINTEAFF. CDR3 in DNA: TGTGCCAACCAAGCGGACAGCATTAACACTGAAGCTTTCTTT.